This T cell receptor (beta chain) was identified during a study of cytomegalovirus exposure and HLA in healthy donors. Trimming took off 1 base at V and 0 bases at J, with 9 bases between the two ends. CDR3 length equals 15 residues. Germline V gives CDR1 SNHLY, CDR2 FYNNEI. The study ran its PCR with 60 Vbeta and 13 Jbeta primers. Sequencing was performed with immunoSEQ multiplex PCR; in TCRdb, only in-frame clones are kept and a portion is missing. The table includes fewer than 250,000 clones, 70% to 80% detected once. The sample comprised PBMCs. The genes are TRBV2 and TRBJ1-2; D is uncertain. The receptor's source is a woman aged 50 to 60 in good health and CMV-seronegative. The CDR3 is CASSEVRGANYGYTF. Written as DNA, the CDR3 is TGTGCCAGCAGTGAAGTGCGGGGAGCTAACTATGGCTACACCTTC. The full variable domain, in which reference TRBV2 and TRBJ1-2 provide the parts outside the CDR3, is EPEVTQTPSHQVTQMGQEVILRCVPISNHLYFYWYRQILGQKVEFLVSFYNNEISEKSEIFDDQFSVERPDGSNFTLKIRSTKLEDSAMYFCASSEVRGANYGYTFGSGTRLTVV.